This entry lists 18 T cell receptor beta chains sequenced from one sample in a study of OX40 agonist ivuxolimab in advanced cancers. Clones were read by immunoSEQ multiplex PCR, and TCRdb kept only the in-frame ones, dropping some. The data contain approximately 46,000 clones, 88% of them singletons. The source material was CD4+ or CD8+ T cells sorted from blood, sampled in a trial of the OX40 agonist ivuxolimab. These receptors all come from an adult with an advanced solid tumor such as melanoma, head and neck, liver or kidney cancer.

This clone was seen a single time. The CDR3 coding sequence is TGTGCCACCAGCGGGGCGTTGAGGGGGCGTGTAACTGAAGCTTTCTTT. It is translated as CATSGALRGRVTEAFF. The chain has TRBV15 and TRBJ1-1; TRBD1 matches at 7 bases. The CDR3 has 16 residues. Germline-derived CDR1 and CDR2 are LNHNV and YYDKDF (reference sequence). J was trimmed by 5 bases and V by 5 bases; bases with no gene match: 14.

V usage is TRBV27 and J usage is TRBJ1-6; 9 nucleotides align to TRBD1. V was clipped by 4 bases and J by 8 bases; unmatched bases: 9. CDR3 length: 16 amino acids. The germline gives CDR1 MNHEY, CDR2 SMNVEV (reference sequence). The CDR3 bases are TGTGCCAGCAGTTCGGACAGGGGTATCATAGATTCACCCCTCCACTTT. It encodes CASSSDRGIIDSPLHF.

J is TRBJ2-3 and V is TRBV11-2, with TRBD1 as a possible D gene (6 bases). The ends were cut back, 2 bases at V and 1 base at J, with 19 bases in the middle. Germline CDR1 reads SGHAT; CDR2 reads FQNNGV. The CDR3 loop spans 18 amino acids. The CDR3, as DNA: TGTGCCAGCAGCTTATTCCCCACTCCACAGGGTGGCACAGATACGCAGTATTTT. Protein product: CASSLFPTPQGGTDTQYF.

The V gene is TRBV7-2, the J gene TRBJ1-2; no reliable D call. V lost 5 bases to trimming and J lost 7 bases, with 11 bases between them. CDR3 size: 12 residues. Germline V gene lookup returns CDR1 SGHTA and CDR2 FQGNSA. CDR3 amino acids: CASSPRTIGYTF. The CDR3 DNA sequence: TGTGCCAGCAGCCCGCGGACTATTGGCTACACCTTC.

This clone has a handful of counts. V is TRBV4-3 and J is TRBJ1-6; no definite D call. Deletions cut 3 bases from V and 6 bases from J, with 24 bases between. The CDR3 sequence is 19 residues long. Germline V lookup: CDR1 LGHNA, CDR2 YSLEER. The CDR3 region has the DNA TGCGCCAGCAGCCAGACGGAGCACTGGGGAGTTAATGGTAATTCACCCCTCCACTTT. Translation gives CASSQTEHWGVNGNSPLHF.

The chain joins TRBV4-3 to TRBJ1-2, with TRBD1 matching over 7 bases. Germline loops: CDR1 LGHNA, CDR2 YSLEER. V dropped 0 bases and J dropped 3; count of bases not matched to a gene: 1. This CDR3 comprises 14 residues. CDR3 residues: CASSQEGTDYGYTF. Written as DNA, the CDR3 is TGCGCCAGCAGCCAAGAAGGGACAGACTATGGCTACACCTTC.

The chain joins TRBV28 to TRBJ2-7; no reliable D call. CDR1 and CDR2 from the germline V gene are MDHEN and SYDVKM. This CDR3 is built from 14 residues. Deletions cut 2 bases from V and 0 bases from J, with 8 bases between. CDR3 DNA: TGTGCCAGCAGTTTAGCAGGATACTCCTACGAGCAGTACGTC. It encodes CASSLAGYSYEQYV.

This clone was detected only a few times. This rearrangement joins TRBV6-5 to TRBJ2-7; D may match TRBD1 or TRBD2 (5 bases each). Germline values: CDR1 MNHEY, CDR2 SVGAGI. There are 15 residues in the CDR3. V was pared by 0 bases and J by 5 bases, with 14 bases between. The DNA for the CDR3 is TGTGCCAGCAGTTACTCGACGGGACCCGGGAACGAGCAGTACTTC. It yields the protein CASSYSTGPGNEQYF.

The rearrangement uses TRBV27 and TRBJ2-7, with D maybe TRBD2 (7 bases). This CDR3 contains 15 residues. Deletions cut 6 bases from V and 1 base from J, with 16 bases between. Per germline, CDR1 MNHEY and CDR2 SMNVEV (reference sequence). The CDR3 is CASSLVEGGSYEQYF. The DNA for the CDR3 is TGTGCCAGCAGCCTGGTGGAGGGGGGGTCCTACGAGCAGTACTTC.

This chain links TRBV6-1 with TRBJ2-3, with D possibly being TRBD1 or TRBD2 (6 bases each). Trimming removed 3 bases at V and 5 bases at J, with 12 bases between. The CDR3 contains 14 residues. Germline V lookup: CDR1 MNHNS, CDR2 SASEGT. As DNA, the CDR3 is TGTGCCAGCAGTGAGAACAGGGAGGTAGATACGCAGTATTTT. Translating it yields CASSENREVDTQYF.

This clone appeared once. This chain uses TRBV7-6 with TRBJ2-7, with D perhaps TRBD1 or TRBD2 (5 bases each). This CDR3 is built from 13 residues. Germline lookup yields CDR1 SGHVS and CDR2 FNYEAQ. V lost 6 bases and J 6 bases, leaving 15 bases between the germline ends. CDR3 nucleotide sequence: TGTGCCAGCAGTACTTTAGGGGCGGGCGAGCAGTACGTC. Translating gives CASSTLGAGEQYV.

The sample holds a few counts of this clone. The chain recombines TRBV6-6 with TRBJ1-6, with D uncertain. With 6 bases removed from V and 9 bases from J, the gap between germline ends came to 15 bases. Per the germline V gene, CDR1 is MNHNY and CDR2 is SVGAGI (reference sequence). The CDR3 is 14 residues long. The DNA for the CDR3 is TGTGCCAGCAGGCTAACCGGGCTGGCTTCACCCCTCCACTTT. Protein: CASRLTGLASPLHF.

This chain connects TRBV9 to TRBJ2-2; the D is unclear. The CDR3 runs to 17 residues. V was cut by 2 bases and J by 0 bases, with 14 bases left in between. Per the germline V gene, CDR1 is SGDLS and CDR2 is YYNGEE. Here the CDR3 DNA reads TGTGCCAGCAGCGTGCCCGCCGAATACGCGAACACCGGGGAGCTGTTTTTT. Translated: CASSVPAEYANTGELFF.

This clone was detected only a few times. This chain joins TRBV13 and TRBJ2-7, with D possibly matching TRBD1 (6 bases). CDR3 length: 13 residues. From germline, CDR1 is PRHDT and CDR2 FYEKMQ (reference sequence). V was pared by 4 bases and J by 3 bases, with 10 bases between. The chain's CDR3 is CASSSSRGYEQYV. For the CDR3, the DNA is TGTGCCAGCAGCTCGAGCAGGGGCTACGAGCAGTACGTC.

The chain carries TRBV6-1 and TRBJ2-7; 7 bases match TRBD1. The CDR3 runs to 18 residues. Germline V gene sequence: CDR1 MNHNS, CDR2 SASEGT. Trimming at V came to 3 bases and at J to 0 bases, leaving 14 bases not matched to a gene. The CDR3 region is CASSDHGAGGASSYEQYF. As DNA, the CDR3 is TGTGCCAGCAGTGATCATGGGGCAGGGGGTGCCAGCTCCTACGAGCAGTACTTC.

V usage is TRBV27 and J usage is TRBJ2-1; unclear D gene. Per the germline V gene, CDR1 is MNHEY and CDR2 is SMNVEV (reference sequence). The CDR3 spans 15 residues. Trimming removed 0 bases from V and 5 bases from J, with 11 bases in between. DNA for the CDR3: TGTGCCAGCAGTTTATCGGCCTCTAGGAACAATGAGCAGTTCTTC. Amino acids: CASSLSASRNNEQFF.

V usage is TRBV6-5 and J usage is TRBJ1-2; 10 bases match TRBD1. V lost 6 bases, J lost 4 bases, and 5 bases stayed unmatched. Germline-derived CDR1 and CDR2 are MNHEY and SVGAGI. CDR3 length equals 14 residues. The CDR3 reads CASSPTGGGYGYTF. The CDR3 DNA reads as TGTGCCAGCAGCCCGACAGGGGGCGGCTATGGCTACACCTTC.

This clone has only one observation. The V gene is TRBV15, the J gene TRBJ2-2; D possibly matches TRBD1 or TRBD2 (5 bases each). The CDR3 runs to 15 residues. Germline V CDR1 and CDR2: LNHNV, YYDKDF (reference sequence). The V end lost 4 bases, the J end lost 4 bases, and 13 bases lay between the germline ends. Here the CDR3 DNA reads TGTGCCACCAGCATAGGGACCCAAATCACCGGGGAGCTGTTTTTT. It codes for CATSIGTQITGELFF.